This TCR beta chain was sequenced for a study of T-cell reconstitution after alpha-beta-depleted transplantation in children. Findings of the study overall: By one year post-transplant, T-cell counts and diversity largely arose from T cells that were newly produced. There were some patients whose high TCRbeta diversity at day 60 came from surviving recipient T cells and thymic progenitors. There were reportedly several hundred expanded graft clones from which alpha-beta T cells came about two months after transplant.

This clonotype was counted at least ten times. The antigen remains undetermined. Unique molecular identifiers were incorporated when the TCRbeta library was constructed. Each CDR3 protein is one row after TCRdb ran MiXCR on the PCR reads. This sample has tens of thousands of distinct CDR3 sequences, with roughly 4.9% found just once. This sequence originates from a boy under three years old who had a stem cell transplant for acute myeloid leukemia, so the T cells may come from the graft donor. The sequencing here drew on PBMCs, mostly from graft donor cells, taken 180 days after TCRalphabeta/CD19-depleted stem cell transplant.

The CDR3 DNA reads TGCAGTGCTAGTAACAGGGAGAGCCAGCCCCAGCATTTT. Translating gives CSASNRESQPQHF. The rearrangement uses TRBV20-1 and TRBJ1-5, with D possibly being TRBD1 (6 bases). CDR1 is DFQATT, CDR2 SNEGSKA, per germline (reference sequence). Between the trimmed V and J ends, which lost 3 bases and 7 bases, there was a span of 13 bases. CDR3 size: 13 residues.